Listed here are 20 T cell receptor beta chains from one sample, sequenced in a study of CD8 T cells in Susac syndrome. cDNA came from about 0.5 to 1 ug RNA primed by random hexamers. In TCRdb, the immunoSEQ multiplex PCR reads were re-called with MiXCR into one record per CDR3 protein. The sample lists 200,000 or so distinct CDR3 sequences, 95% seen once, with approximately 0.1% in the top ten. Material: CD4+ T cells from PBMCs. The receptors stem from a human donor with multiple sclerosis.

The chain joins TRBV15 to TRBJ2-1; the match to TRBD2 covers 8 bases. V was pared by 5 bases and J by 3 bases, with 9 bases of the junction left unmatched. Looked up from germline, CDR1 is LNHNV and CDR2 is YYDKDF (reference sequence). The CDR3 has 16 residues. CDR3 region: CATSGQTGGDYNEQFF. The CDR3 nucleotides read TGTGCCACCAGCGGCCAGACGGGGGGGGACTACAATGAGCAGTTCTTC.

The count of this clonotype is one. The rearrangement links TRBV30 to TRBJ1-2; 11 bases fit TRBD1. The germline CDR1 and CDR2 sequences are GTSNPN and SVGIG (reference sequence). The CDR3 has 14 residues. The junction had 5 bases not matched to a gene; V was cut back by 0 bases and J by 8 bases. The DNA of the CDR3 is TGTGCCTGGAGTGTAGAGGGGACAGGGGGAGGCTACACCTTC. It translates to CAWSVEGTGGGYTF.

This chain links TRBV1 with TRBJ2-3. TRBV1 is deemed a pseudogene. The CDR3 runs to 12 residues. The CDR3 sequence is CTSSPRTDTQYF. DNA of the CDR3: TGCACCAGCAGCCCACGCACAGATACGCAGTATTTT.

The V gene is TRBV11-2, the J gene TRBJ1-5, with D tentatively TRBD1 (6 bases). V lost 2 bases, J lost 0 bases, and 8 bases lay in between. Looked up from germline, CDR1 is SGHAT and CDR2 is FQNNGV. This CDR3 region has 15 residues. The CDR3: CASSLQGNSNQPQHF. The CDR3, as DNA: TGTGCCAGCAGCTTACAGGGGAATAGCAATCAGCCCCAGCATTTT.

V usage is TRBV20-1 and J usage is TRBJ2-1, with a weak D call TRBD1 (6 bases). The CDR3 has 15 amino acids. Trimming stripped 0 bases from V and 8 bases from J, with 17 bases between. Germline V gene sequence: CDR1 DFQATT, CDR2 SNEGSKA (reference sequence). CDR3 bases: TGCAGTGCTAGAGACCCTCTCACAGGGACCTATGAGCAGTTCTTC. As protein: CSARDPLTGTYEQFF.

The V gene is TRBV4-3, the J gene TRBJ2-1; D gene ambiguous. Deletions cut 1 base from V and 8 bases from J, with 12 bases between. Per the germline V gene, CDR1 is LGHNA and CDR2 is YSLEER. The CDR3 has 14 amino acids. CDR3 protein: CASSQVPSGDEQFF. For the CDR3, the DNA is TGCGCCAGCAGCCAAGTGCCTAGTGGGGATGAGCAGTTCTTC.

The V gene is TRBV29-1, the J gene TRBJ1-1; D is undetermined. There are 13 residues in the CDR3. Germline CDR1 is SQVTM and CDR2 is ANQGSEA. Trimming pared 7 bases from V and 1 base from J, leaving 13 bases between. The CDR3 DNA sequence: TGCAGCGGTGACCGGGGAAGGAACACTGAAGCTTTCTTT. It is translated as CSGDRGRNTEAFF.

The chain is built from TRBV10-3 and TRBJ2-7, with 7 nucleotides matching TRBD1. V gave up 6 bases and J gave up 6 bases; unmatched junction bases: 11. Germline CDR1 ENHRY, CDR2 SYGVKD. CDR3 length equals 14 residues. The CDR3 sequence: CAISATGDGGEQYF. The CDR3 bases are TGTGCCATCAGCGCCACAGGGGACGGCGGCGAGCAGTACTTC.

The chain has TRBV9 and TRBJ2-1, with D uncertain. CDR3 length: 13 residues. Looked up from germline, CDR1 is SGDLS and CDR2 is YYNGEE. Trimming shortened V by 2 bases and J by 7 bases, and 10 bases separated the two germline ends. CDR3 region: CASSVFSVNEQFF. The CDR3 DNA reads as TGTGCCAGCAGCGTTTTTTCGGTAAATGAGCAGTTCTTC.

V gene TRBV28 combines with J gene TRBJ2-7; D not certain. This CDR3 is 11 amino acids long. Germline V lookup: CDR1 MDHEN, CDR2 SYDVKM. V was clipped by 5 bases and J by 2 bases, with 4 bases between them. CDR3 residues: CASSDTYEQYF. CDR3 nucleotides: TGTGCCAGCAGTGACACCTACGAGCAGTACTTC. The full variable domain, its missing parts supplied by reference TRBV28 and TRBJ2-7, is DVKVTQSSRYLVKRTGEKVFLECVQDMDHENMFWYRQDPGLGLRLIYFSYDVKMKEKGDIPEGYSVSREKKERFSLILESASTNQTSMYLCASSDTYEQYFGPGTRLTVT.

The rearrangement uses TRBV7-2 and TRBJ1-6, with unresolved D. The CDR3 loop spans 15 amino acids. In germline, CDR1 is SGHTA, CDR2 FQGNSA. V shed 5 bases and J shed 7 bases, with 15 bases lying between them. The CDR3 nucleotides read TGTGCCAGCAGCCCAGGATGGCGGACCAATTCACCCCTCCACTTT. It encodes CASSPGWRTNSPLHF.

This chain joins TRBV27 and TRBJ2-1; 8 bases agree with TRBD1. The length of the CDR3 is 15 residues. CDR1 MNHEY and CDR2 SMNVEV come from the germline V gene (reference sequence). Losses at the gene ends were 4 bases for V and 5 bases for J; bases not matched to a gene: 7. This CDR3 is CASSSQGGRNNEQFF. The DNA for the CDR3 is TGTGCCAGCAGTTCACAGGGGGGTAGAAACAATGAGCAGTTCTTC.

The V call is TRBV28, the J call TRBJ2-4, with D possibly matching TRBD2 (6 bases). The germline CDR1 and CDR2 sequences are MDHEN and SYDVKM. The V end lost 3 bases, the J end lost 3 bases, and 9 bases lay between the germline ends. This CDR3 region has 14 residues. CDR3 nucleotides: TGTGCCAGCAGTTTGGGGGGAGTCAAAAACATTCAGTACTTC. This gives the protein CASSLGGVKNIQYF. The whole variable domain, remainder taken from reference TRBV28 and TRBJ2-4, is DVKVTQSSRYLVKRTGEKVFLECVQDMDHENMFWYRQDPGLGLRLIYFSYDVKMKEKGDIPEGYSVSREKKERFSLILESASTNQTSMYLCASSLGGVKNIQYFGAGTRLSVL.

This chain uses TRBV12-3 or TRBV12-4 with TRBJ1-6; 8 nucleotides match TRBD1. This CDR3 contains 15 residues. V gave up 2 bases and J gave up 10 bases; unmatched junction bases: 7. As DNA, the CDR3 is TGTGCCAGCAGTTTACAGGGGGCGCAGGGGTCACCCCTCCACTTT. It is translated as CASSLQGAQGSPLHF.

V and J are TRBV6-5 and TRBJ2-1, with 16 bases that match TRBD2. This CDR3 has 19 amino acids. V was pared by 2 bases and J by 1 base, with 5 bases of the junction left unmatched. Germline V lookup: CDR1 MNHEY, CDR2 SVGAGI. The CDR3 reads CASSYLGTSGGASYNEQFF. The CDR3 DNA is TGTGCCAGCAGTTACCTCGGGACTAGCGGGGGGGCGTCCTACAATGAGCAGTTCTTC.

This chain uses TRBV10-3 with TRBJ2-7; TRBD1 matches at 9 bases. CDR1 ENHRY and CDR2 SYGVKD come from the germline V gene. This CDR3 comprises 14 residues. V lost 7 bases to trimming and J lost 1 base; unmatched junction nucleotides: 5. The CDR3 loop is CAIKAGQGSYEQYF. Here the CDR3 DNA reads TGTGCCATCAAAGCTGGACAGGGGTCCTACGAGCAGTACTTC.

This rearrangement joins TRBV11-2 to TRBJ2-7; possibly TRBD2 for D (5 bases). The V end was cut by 4 bases, the J end by 0 bases, with 16 bases between. The germline gives CDR1 SGHAT, CDR2 FQNNGV. The CDR3 spans 16 residues. The CDR3 loop reads CASSSYWTGSSYEQYF. The CDR3 bases are TGTGCCAGCAGCTCCTACTGGACGGGGAGCTCCTACGAGCAGTACTTC.

This clonotype was observed a handful of times. The chain links TRBV29-1 to TRBJ2-7; the match to TRBD2 covers 8 bases. The V and J ends lost 5 bases and 6 bases, in that order; junction bases with no gene match: 9. The CDR3 consists of 13 residues. Germline-derived CDR1 and CDR2 are SQVTM and ANQGSEA. This CDR3 is CSVKPSGGGEQYF. The CDR3 DNA sequence: TGCAGCGTTAAGCCGAGCGGGGGAGGCGAGCAGTACTTC.

The chain employs TRBV11-2 and TRBJ2-1; no reliable D call. The V gene's germline CDR1 is SGHAT and CDR2 FQNNGV. Trimming stripped 0 bases from V and 5 bases from J, with 8 bases between. CDR3 length equals 14 residues. CDR3 sequence: CASSLDWSNNEQFF. The CDR3 DNA reads TGTGCCAGCAGCTTAGACTGGTCAAACAATGAGCAGTTCTTC.

This clonotype was seen just once. The chain recombines TRBV9 with TRBJ2-1; 8 nucleotides match TRBD2. Germline V lookup: CDR1 SGDLS, CDR2 YYNGEE. The V and J ends lost 0 bases and 7 bases, in that order; junction bases with no gene match: 0. This CDR3 comprises 13 residues. This chain's CDR3 is CASSVAGGNEQFF. The CDR3 DNA sequence: TGTGCCAGCAGCGTAGCGGGGGGGAATGAGCAGTTCTTC.